This TCR beta chain was observed in a study of shared clonotypes between healthy human individuals (TCRdb year 2020). Regarding the research as a whole: The cohort included three men and two women between 18 and 49 years of age. Per donor, leukapheresis produced somewhere between about 0.9 and 9 billion PBMCs. Blood TCR repertoires of roughly 5 healthy adults were deeply sequenced to estimate repertoire size and the extent of clonotype sharing between individuals. For each donor, three plates each were used for CD4 naive and CD4 memory, two plates were used for CD8 naive, and one plate was used for CD8 memory. Libraries were prepared and TCR repertoires were sequenced by different laboratories using diverse techniques, in order to increase sequencing depth and limit assay-specific biases. Broad study findings and their caveats: Sharing across several donors was observed for about 5% of naive CD4, around 3.5% of naive CD8, 2% to 2.5% of memory CD4, and around 0.44% of memory CD8 clonotypes. Pairwise subsampling indicated that sequencing depth was expected to affect the degree of clonotype sharing among donors. Sampling was restricted to blood, and TCR repertoires in tissues likely differ from the TCR repertoires found in blood. Even with the large sequencing depth, rarefaction of the sorted-subset datasets indicated that sequencing was incomplete. Clonotypes shared by all four sorted-subset donors showed higher generation probabilities than non-shared clonotypes. Estimated clonotype richness was generally larger for naive than for memory subsets. Because the study included a small number of donors, the genetic and exposure-history diversity represented was limited.

As to this clone: Its cognate antigen has yet to be identified. No base quality information exists; no much larger clone differs at one position.

Measured from the cysteine to the phenylalanine, the CDR3 is 18 residues long. The read is trimmed to its CDR3 DNA, 54 bases read in frame from base 1. CDR1 and CDR2 (MNHEY, SMNVEV) derive from the germline V gene (reference sequence). TCR CDR3 regions were amplified from genomic DNA by multiplex PCR using the deep immunoSEQ assay. Extracted genomic DNA from each cell subset was spread evenly across all wells of several immunoSEQ 96-well plates, with each plate serving as a replicate. For sorted subsets, each replicate PCR was loaded with roughly 190 ng genomic DNA, equivalent to 30,000 to 35,000 T cell genomes. Purified libraries were measured with a Qubit 3.0 fluorometer, size-checked on a Bioanalyzer 2100, and measured again with the KAPA Library Quantification kit. Every immunoSEQ 96-well plate was sequenced on a separate single-read 150-cycle Illumina NextSeq 550 flow cell. Per the source publication's procedure: Because only junctional sequences without quality scores were contained in the immunoSEQ output, filtering matching that applied to full-length reads could not be performed. Sequences were annotated with PyIR, a Python wrapper for IgBLAST v1.9, using IMGT germline references to assign V/J genes and CDR3. Reads were filtered out if the reads had weak V/J assignments (E-value above 1e-6), no CDR3, stop codons, out-of-frame junctions, or ambiguous translated residues. V3J clonotypes were defined as sequences sharing an identical inferred V gene, J gene, and CDR3 amino acid sequence. Percentage overlap between repertoires was calculated by dividing the number of shared unique clonotypes by the size of the smaller repertoire. Three approaches were used to assess repertoire richness: RTK rarefaction, the Chao1 estimator, and Recon v2.1 estimates of unobserved clonotypes. For all TCRbeta clonotypes obtained by the gDNA method from a few donors, generation probabilities were computed with OLGA. Drawn from immuneACCESS, this table holds only the in-frame rearrangements with V and J called that TCRdb kept. Clones are partly lost; checked studies trace under half to an unresolved V gene and leave the rest unexplained. That table furnishes V, J and clone size, whereas the DNA furnished D and trimming. Within this sample are around 550,000 clones, with 95% of them counted one time only. The ten largest account for about 0.11% of the sample.

CD8 naive samples consisted of CD45RO-negative cells that were positively selected for CCR7, yielding a CD45RA+CCR7+ population without TemRA cells. The donors were healthy, HIV-negative adults who had no recently reported acute infections or vaccinations. Every donor was a Caucasian adult living in Nashville, Tennessee, USA. Blood was collected by leukapheresis, and PBMCs were isolated by Ficoll-Histopaque density gradient centrifugation and then cryopreserved in liquid nitrogen vapor phase. Purity and quantity of every magnetically sorted T cell population were checked by analytical flow cytometry. Each sorted fraction had its genomic DNA isolated and then quantified by UV absorbance on a Nanodrop 2000c.

Here the chain combines TRBV27 and TRBJ2-5; 12 nucleotides in the junction match TRBD2. The DNA end is a closer match to TRBJ2-7, so the J assignment may be wrong. The sample was naive CD8+ T cells sorted from blood. The cell subset or site label, read with the paper, signifies: CD45RA+CCR7+. The clonotype originates from a woman aged 25-40 years in good health. The DNA sequence reads TGTGCCAGCAGTTTGACAGGACTAGCGGGACTTACCACCTACGAGCAGTACTTC. Its protein is CASSLTGLAGLTTYEQYF.